This TCR beta chain emerged from a study of T cell repertoires in cytomegalovirus infection. Study overall: Based on public TCR beta signatures, there were indications of CMV infection and of a matching HLA type.

Study conclusions and caveats: Identification of carriers of CMV plus the relevant HLA was performed using cumulative public TCR beta family frequency. It was HLA-C-restricted CMV-specific TCR beta clonotypes that dominated the response ex vivo.

TCRdb ran MiXCR on the reads and lists one entry per CDR3 protein. Seen here are hundreds of thousands of distinct CDR3 sequences, about 33% observed once, and the top ten hold 18%. In this sample, this clonotype turned up a few times. Its cognate antigen is unknown. CDR1 and CDR2 (germline): SGHVS, FQNEAQ. V was shortened by 3 bases and J by 2 bases, with 9 bases between the two germline ends. The CDR3 runs to 14 residues. The sample in question was cultured PBMCs, obtained from culture after CMV antigen stimulation. The clonotype comes from a human donor in good health (CMV status not recorded). Some clones in this sample may be carry-over from other donors' samples. V is TRBV7-8 and J is TRBJ2-3, with D possibly TRBD1 on 5 matching bases. This chain's CDR3 is CASSFQGHTDTQYF. As DNA, the CDR3 is TGTGCCAGCAGCTTCCAGGGCCACACAGATACGCAGTATTTT.